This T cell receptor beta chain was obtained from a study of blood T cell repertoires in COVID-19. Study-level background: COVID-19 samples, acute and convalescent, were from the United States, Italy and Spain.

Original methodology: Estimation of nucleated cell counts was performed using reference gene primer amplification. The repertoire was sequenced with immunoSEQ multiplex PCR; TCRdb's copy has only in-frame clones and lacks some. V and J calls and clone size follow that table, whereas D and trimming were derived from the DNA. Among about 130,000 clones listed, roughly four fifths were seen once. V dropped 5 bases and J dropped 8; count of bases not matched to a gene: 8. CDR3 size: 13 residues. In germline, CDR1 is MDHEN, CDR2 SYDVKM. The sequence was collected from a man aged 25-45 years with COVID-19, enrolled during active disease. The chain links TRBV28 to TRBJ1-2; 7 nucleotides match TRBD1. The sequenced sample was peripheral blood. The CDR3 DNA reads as TGTGCCAGCAGTCTGGGGACAGTAAGGGGCTACACCTTC. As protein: CASSLGTVRGYTF.